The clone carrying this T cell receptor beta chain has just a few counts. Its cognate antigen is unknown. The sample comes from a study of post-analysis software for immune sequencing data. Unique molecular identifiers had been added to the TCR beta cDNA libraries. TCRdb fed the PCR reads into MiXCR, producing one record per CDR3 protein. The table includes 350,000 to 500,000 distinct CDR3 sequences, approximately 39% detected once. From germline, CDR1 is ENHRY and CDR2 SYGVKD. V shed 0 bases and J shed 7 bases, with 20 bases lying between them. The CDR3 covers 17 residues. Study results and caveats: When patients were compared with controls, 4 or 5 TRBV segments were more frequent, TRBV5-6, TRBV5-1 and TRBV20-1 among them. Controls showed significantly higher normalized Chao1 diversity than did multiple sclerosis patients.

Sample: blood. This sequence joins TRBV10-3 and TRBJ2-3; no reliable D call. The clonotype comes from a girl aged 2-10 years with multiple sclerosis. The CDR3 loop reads CAISESQARSQTYTQYF. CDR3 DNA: TGTGCCATCAGTGAGTCGCAAGCGAGGAGCCAAACATATACGCAGTATTTT.